This T cell receptor beta chain is drawn from a study of control samples from healthy donors and cancer patients. V lost 7 bases, J lost 0 bases, and 9 bases lay in between. The germline CDR1 and CDR2 sequences are MNHEY and SVGAGI. This CDR3 has 13 residues. Here immunoSEQ multiplex PCR was the method, and the copy in TCRdb shows in-frame clones only, minus some. The sample yields under 100,000 clones, approximately 95% seen once. Sequencing used blood. The chain couples TRBV6-5 to TRBJ1-2; D remains ambiguous. The clonotype originates from a woman in her twenties or thirties in good health. The DNA of the CDR3 is TGTGCCAGCATCTCAGCGTCTAACTATGGCTACACCTTC. As protein: CASISASNYGYTF.